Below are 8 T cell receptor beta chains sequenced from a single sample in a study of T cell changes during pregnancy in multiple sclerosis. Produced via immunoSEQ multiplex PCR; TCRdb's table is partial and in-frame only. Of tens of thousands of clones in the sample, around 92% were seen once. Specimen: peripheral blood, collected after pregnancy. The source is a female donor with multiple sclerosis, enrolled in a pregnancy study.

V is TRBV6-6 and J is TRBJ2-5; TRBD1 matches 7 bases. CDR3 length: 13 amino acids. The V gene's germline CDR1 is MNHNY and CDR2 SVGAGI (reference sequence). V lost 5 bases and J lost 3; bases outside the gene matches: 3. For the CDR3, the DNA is TGTGCCAGCAGTCAAACAGGGGAAGAGACCCAGTACTTC. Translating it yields CASSQTGEETQYF.

The CDR3 sequence is CASTGGFDYGYTF. The DNA of the CDR3 is TGTGCCAGCACGGGGGGCTTCGACTATGGCTACACCTTC. The chain joins TRBV6-5 to TRBJ1-2, with D perhaps matching TRBD1 (6 bases). Trimming removed 7 bases at V and 3 bases at J, with 12 bases between. The V gene's germline CDR1 is MNHEY and CDR2 SVGAGI. This CDR3 spans 13 amino acids.

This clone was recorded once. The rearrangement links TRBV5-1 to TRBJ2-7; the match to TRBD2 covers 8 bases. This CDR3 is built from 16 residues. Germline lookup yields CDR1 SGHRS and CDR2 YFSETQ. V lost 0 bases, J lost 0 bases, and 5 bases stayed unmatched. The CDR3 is CASSLAVGGVSYEQYF. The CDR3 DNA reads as TGCGCCAGCAGCTTGGCGGTCGGGGGGGTCTCCTACGAGCAGTACTTC.

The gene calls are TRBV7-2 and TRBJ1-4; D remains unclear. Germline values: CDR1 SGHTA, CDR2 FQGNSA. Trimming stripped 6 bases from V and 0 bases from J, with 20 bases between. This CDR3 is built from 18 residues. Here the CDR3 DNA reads TGTGCCAGCAGTTCAAGGAGGTGGACGTCCGCAACTAATGAAAAACTGTTTTTT. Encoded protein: CASSSRRWTSATNEKLFF.

CDR3 in DNA: TGTGCCAGCAGTGATAGAGCGGGGGGCACAGATACGCAGTATTTT. Amino acids: CASSDRAGGTDTQYF. The genes are TRBV7-3 and TRBJ2-3; 8 bases are shared with TRBD2. This CDR3 comprises 15 residues. The germline CDR1 and CDR2 sequences are SGHTA and FQGTGA. The ends lost 6 bases at V and 1 base at J; junction bases unmatched: 6. Drawing the rest from reference TRBV7-3 and TRBJ2-3, the complete variable domain is GAGVSQTPSNKVTEKGKYVELRCDPISGHTALYWYRQSLGQGPEFLIYFQGTGAADDSGLPNDRFFAVRPEGSVSTLKIQRTERGDSAVYLCASSDRAGGTDTQYFGPGTRLTVL.

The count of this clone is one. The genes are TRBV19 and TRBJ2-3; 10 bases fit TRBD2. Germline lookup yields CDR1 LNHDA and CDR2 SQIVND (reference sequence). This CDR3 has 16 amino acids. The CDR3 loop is CAVASGSAPNTDTQYF. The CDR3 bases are TGTGCTGTAGCTAGCGGGAGTGCCCCCAACACAGATACGCAGTATTTT.

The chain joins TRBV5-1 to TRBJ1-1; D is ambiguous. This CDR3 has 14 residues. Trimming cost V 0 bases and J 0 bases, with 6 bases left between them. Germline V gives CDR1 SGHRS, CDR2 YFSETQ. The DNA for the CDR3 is TGCGCCAGCAGCTTGGTTCGGTTGAACACTGAAGCTTTCTTT. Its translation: CASSLVRLNTEAFF.

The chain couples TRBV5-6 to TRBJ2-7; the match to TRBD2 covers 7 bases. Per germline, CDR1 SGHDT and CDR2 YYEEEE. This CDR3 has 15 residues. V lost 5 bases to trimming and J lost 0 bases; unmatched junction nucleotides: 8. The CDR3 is CASSWGGRSSYEQYF. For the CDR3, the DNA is TGTGCCAGCAGTTGGGGGGGGAGGAGCTCCTACGAGCAGTACTTC.